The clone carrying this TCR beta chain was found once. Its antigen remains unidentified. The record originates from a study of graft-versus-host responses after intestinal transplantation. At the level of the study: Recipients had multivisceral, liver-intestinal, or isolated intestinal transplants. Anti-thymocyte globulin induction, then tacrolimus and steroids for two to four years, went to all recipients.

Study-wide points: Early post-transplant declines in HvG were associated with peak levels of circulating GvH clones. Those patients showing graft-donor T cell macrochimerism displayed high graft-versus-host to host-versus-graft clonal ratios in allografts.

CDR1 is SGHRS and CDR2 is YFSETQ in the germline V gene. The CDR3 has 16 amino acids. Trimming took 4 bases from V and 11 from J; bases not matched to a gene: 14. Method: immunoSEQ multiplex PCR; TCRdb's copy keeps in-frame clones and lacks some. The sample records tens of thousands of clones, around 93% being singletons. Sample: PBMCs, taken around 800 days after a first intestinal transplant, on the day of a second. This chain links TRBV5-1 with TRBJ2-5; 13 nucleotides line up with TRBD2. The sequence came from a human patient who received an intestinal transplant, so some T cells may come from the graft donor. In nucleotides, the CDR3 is TGCGCCAGCAGCCCAAGACTAGCGGGAGGCTCTTGGGAGCAGTACTTC. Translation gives CASSPRLAGGSWEQYF.